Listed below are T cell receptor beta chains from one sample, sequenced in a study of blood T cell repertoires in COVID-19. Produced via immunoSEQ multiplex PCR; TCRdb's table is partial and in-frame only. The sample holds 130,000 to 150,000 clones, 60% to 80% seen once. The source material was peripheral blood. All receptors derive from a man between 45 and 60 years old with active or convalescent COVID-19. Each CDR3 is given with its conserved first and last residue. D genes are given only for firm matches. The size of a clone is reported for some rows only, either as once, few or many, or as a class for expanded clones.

CDR3 protein: CASSLVYTEAFF
CDR3 DNA: TGTGCCAGCAGCCTCGTTTACACTGAAGCTTTCTTT
clone size: -
J gene: TRBJ1-1
D gene: -
V gene: TRBV7-9

CDR3 protein: CAIRTSGSDGEQFF
CDR3 DNA: TGTGCCATCAGGACTAGCGGGAGCGATGGTGAGCAGTTCTTC
clone size: -
J gene: TRBJ2-1
D gene: TRBD2
V gene: TRBV10-3

CDR3 protein: CAWKGVGNTIYF
CDR3 DNA: TGTGCCTGGAAAGGAGTTGGAAACACCATATATTTT
clone size: -
J gene: TRBJ1-3
D gene: -
V gene: TRBV30

CDR3 protein: CASSQGTALYGYTF
CDR3 DNA: TGTGCCAGTTCCCAAGGGACAGCACTTTATGGCTACACCTTC
clone size: few
J gene: TRBJ1-2
D gene: TRBD1
V gene: TRBV25-1

CDR3 protein: CASSHLWASELYEQYF
CDR3 DNA: TGTGCCAGCAGCCACCTCTGGGCTAGCGAGCTTTACGAGCAGTACTTC
clone size: -
J gene: TRBJ2-7
D gene: -
V gene: TRBV27

CDR3 protein: CASSQGGVTNQPQHF
CDR3 DNA: TGTGCCAGCAGCCAAGGGGGGGTCACCAATCAGCCCCAGCATTTT
clone size: -
J gene: TRBJ1-5
D gene: -
V gene: TRBV3-1/TRBV3-2

CDR3 protein: CASSLEGGGYQPQHF
CDR3 DNA: TGCGCCAGCAGCTTGGAGGGGGGAGGGTATCAGCCCCAGCATTTT
clone size: -
J gene: TRBJ1-5
D gene: -
V gene: TRBV5-1

CDR3 protein: CASSNSGTRLLLYF
CDR3 DNA: TGTGCCAGCAGTAACAGCGGGACAAGACTGCTATTGTACTTC
clone size: -
J gene: TRBJ2-4
D gene: -
V gene: TRBV6-5

CDR3 protein: CASSTSTDTQYF
CDR3 DNA: TGTGCCAGCAGCACAAGCACAGATACGCAGTATTTT
clone size: -
J gene: TRBJ2-3
D gene: -
V gene: TRBV11-2

CDR3 protein: CAVASYNEQFF
CDR3 DNA: TGTGCCGTGGCCAGTTACAATGAGCAGTTCTTC
clone size: -
J gene: TRBJ2-1
D gene: -
V gene: TRBV7-9

CDR3 protein: CSASRSGTQYF
CDR3 DNA: TGCAGTGCTAGCAGATCGGGTACGCAGTATTTT
clone size: -
J gene: TRBJ2-3
D gene: -
V gene: TRBV20-1

CDR3 protein: CASSERVSANSPLHF
CDR3 DNA: TGTGCCAGCAGCGAAAGAGTGTCCGCCAATTCACCCCTCCACTTT
clone size: many
J gene: TRBJ1-6
D gene: -
V gene: TRBV7-8